This TCR beta chain was sequenced during a study of blood T cell repertoires in COVID-19. Germline CDR1 is MNHEY and CDR2 is SVGAGI. V shed 5 bases and J 4 bases; nucleotides not matched to a gene: 2. This CDR3 has 14 residues. TCRdb's table, derived via immunoSEQ multiplex PCR, lists solely in-frame clones and lacks some. The table includes about 12,000 clones, about 90% detected once. The rearrangement uses TRBV6-5 and TRBJ1-6; TRBD1 aligns across 7 bases. What was sequenced was peripheral blood. The TCR originated in a woman aged 70-85 years with active COVID-19. CDR3 coding DNA: TGTGCCAGCAGTCTGGGACAGTATAATTCACCCCTCCACTTT. Amino acid sequence: CASSLGQYNSPLHF.